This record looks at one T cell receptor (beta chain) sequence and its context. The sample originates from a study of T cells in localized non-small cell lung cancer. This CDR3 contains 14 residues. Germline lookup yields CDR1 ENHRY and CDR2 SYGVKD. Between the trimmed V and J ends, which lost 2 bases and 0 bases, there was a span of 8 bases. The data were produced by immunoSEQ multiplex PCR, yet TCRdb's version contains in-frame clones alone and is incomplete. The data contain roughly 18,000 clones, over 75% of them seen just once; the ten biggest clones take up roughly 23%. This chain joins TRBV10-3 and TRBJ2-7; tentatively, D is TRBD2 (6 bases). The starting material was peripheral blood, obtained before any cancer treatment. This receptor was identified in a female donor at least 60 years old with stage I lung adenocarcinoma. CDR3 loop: CAISEAGRSYEQYF. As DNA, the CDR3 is TGTGCCATCAGTGAGGCGGGGCGCTCCTACGAGCAGTACTTC.